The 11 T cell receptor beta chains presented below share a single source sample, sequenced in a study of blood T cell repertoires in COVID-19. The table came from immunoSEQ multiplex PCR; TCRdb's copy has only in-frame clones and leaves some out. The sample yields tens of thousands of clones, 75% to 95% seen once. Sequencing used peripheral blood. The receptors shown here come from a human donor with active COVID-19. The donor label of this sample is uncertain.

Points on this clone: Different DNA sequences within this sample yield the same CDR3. The CDR3: CASSIQASTDTQYF. The CDR3 bases are TGTGCCAGTAGTATTCAAGCTAGCACAGATACGCAGTATTTT. V gene TRBV19 combines with J gene TRBJ2-3; D call uncertain. The germline V gene encodes CDR1 LNHDA and CDR2 SQIVND (reference sequence). CDR3 length: 14 residues. V dropped 3 bases and J dropped 0 bases, with 7 bases sitting between them.

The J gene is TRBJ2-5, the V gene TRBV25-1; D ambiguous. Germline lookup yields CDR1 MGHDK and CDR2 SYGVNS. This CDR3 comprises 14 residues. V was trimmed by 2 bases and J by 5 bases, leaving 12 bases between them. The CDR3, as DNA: TGTGCCAGCAGTGAACTTAGTCAGGTGGAGACCCAGTACTTC. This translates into CASSELSQVETQYF.

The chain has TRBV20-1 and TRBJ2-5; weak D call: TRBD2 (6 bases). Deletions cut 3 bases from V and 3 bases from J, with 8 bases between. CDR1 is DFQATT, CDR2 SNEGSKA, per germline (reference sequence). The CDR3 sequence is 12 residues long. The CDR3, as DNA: TGCAGTGCTAGTTCTAGCGAAGAGACCCAGTACTTC. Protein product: CSASSSEETQYF.

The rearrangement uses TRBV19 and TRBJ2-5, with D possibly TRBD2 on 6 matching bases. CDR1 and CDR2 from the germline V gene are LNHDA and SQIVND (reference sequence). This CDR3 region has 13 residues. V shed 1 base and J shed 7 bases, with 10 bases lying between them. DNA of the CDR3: TGTGCCAGTAGTATAGCTCAGGAGGGGACCCAGTACTTC. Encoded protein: CASSIAQEGTQYF.

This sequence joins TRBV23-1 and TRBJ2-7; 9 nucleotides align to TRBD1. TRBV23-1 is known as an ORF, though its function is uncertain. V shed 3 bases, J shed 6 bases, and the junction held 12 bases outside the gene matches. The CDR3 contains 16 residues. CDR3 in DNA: TGCGCCAGCAGTCAGACGGACAGGGGCTACCCTGGCGAGCAGTACTTC. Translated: CASSQTDRGYPGEQYF.

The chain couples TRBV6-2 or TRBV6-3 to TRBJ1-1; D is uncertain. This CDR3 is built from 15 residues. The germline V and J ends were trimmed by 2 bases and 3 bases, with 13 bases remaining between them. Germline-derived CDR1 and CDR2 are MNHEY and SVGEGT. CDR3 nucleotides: TGTGCCAGCAGTTACGGGCTGAGTAGGCACACTGAAGCTTTCTTT. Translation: CASSYGLSRHTEAFF.

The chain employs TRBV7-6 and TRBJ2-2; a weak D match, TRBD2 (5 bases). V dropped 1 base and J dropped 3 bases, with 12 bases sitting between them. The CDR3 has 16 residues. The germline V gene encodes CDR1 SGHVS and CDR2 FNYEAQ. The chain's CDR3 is CASSLVGGSDTGELFF. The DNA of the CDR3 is TGTGCCAGCAGCTTAGTCGGAGGTTCCGACACCGGGGAGCTGTTTTTT.

This CDR3 is CASSPGTAQETQYF. In DNA form, the CDR3 reads TGCGCCAGCAGCCCGGGGACTGCGCAAGAGACCCAGTACTTC. The chain recombines TRBV5-1 with TRBJ2-5; possible D gene TRBD2, 6 bases. Trimming stripped 4 bases from V and 2 bases from J, with 12 bases between. The CDR3 sequence is 14 residues long. Germline CDR1 reads SGHRS; CDR2 reads YFSETQ.

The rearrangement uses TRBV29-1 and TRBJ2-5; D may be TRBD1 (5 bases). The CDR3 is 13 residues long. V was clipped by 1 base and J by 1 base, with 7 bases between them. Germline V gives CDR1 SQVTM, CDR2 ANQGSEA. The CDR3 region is CSVEVGAQETQYF. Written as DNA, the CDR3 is TGCAGCGTTGAAGTAGGGGCCCAAGAGACCCAGTACTTC.

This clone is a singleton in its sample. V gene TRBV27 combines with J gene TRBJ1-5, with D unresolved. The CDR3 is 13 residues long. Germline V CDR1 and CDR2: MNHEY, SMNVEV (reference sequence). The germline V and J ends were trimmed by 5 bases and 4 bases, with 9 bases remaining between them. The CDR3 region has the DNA TGTGCCAGCAGTCCCCGCACAAATCAGCCCCAGCATTTT. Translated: CASSPRTNQPQHF.

CDR3 residues: CASSLTPGQETQYF. The CDR3 DNA follows: TGTGCCAGCAGCTTAACACCAGGGCAAGAGACCCAGTACTTC. The chain links TRBV7-2 to TRBJ2-5, with D tentatively TRBD1 (5 bases). Germline-derived CDR1 and CDR2 are SGHTA and FQGNSA. The CDR3 runs to 14 residues. Trimming took 2 bases from V and 2 from J, leaving 9 bases between them.